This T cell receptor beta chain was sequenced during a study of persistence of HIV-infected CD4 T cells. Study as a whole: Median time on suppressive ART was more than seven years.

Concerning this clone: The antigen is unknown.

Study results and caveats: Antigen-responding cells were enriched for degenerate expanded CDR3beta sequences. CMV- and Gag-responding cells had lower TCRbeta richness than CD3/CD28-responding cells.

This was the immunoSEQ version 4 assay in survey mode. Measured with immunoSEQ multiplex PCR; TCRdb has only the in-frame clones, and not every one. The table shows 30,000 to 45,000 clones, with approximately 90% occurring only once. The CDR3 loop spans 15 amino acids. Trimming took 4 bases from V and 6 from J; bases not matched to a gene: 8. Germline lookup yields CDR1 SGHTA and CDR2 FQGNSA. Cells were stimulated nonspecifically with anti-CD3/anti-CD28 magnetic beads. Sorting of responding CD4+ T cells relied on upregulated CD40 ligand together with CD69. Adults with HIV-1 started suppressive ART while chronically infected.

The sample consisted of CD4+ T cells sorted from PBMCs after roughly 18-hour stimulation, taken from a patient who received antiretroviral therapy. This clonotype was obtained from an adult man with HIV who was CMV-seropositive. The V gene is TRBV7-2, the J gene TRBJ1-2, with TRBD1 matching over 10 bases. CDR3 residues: CASSSAGDRGHGYTF. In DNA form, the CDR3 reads TGTGCCAGCAGCTCTGCGGGGGACAGGGGCCATGGCTACACCTTC.